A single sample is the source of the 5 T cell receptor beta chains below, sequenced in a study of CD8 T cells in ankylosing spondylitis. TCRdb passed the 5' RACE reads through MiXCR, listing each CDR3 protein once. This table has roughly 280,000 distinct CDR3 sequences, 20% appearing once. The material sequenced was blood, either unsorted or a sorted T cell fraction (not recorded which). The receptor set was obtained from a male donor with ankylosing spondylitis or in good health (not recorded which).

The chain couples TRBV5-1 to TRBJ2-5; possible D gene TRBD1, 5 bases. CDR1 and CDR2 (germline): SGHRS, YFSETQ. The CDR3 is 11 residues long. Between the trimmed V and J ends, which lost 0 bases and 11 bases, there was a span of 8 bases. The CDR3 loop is CASSLDRLQYF. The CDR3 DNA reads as TGCGCCAGCAGCTTGGACAGGTTGCAGTACTTC.

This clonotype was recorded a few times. The CDR3 bases are TGCGCCAGCAGCGTAAGGACTAGCGTTACCGGCGGGGAGCTGTTTTTT. Protein: CASSVRTSVTGGELFF. V is TRBV5-1 and J is TRBJ2-2; TRBD2 agrees at 9 bases. V dropped 4 bases and J dropped 7; count of bases not matched to a gene: 11. The germline V gene has CDR1 SGHRS and CDR2 YFSETQ. CDR3 size: 16 residues.

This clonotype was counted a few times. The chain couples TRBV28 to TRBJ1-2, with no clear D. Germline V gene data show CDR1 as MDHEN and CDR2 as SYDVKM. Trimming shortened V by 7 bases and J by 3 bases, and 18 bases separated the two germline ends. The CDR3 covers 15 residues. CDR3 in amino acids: CASTFRGSGDYGYTF. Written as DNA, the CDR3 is TGTGCCAGCACCTTTAGAGGGTCGGGCGACTATGGCTACACCTTC.

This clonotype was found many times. In DNA, the CDR3 is TGTGCCAGCGCATCAGGGGCCGCTACCGGGGAGCTGTTTTTT. This translates into CASASGAATGELFF. V gene TRBV7-3 combines with J gene TRBJ2-2, with D possibly TRBD1 on 6 matching bases. V shed 8 bases and J shed 5 bases, with 15 bases lying between them. This CDR3 comprises 14 residues. Germline V gives CDR1 SGHTA, CDR2 FQGTGA.

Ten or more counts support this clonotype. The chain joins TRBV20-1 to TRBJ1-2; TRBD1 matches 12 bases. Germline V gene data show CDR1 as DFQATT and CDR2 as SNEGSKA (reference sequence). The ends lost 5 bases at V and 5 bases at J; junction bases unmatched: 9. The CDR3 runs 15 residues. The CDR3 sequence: CSAWEGQGAGYGYTF. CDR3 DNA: TGCAGTGCTTGGGAGGGACAGGGGGCGGGTTATGGCTACACCTTC.